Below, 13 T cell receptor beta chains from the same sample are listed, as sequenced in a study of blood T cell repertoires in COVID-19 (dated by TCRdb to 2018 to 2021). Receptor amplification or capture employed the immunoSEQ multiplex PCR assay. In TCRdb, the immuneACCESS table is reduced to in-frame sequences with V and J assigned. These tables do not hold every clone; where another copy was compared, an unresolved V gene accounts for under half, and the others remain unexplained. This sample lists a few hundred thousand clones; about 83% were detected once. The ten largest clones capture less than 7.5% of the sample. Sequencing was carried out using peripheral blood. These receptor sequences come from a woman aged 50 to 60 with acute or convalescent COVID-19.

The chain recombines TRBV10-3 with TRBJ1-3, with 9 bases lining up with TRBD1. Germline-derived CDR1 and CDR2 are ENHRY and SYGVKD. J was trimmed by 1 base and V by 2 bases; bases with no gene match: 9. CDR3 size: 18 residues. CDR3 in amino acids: CAISEDPDRGSSGNTIYF. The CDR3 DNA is TGTGCCATCAGTGAGGACCCGGACAGGGGTAGTTCTGGAAACACCATATATTTT.

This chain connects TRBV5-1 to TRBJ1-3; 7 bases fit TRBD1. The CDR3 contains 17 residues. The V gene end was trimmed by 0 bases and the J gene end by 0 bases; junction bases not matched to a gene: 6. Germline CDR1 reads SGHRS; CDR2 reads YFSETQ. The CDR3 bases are TGCGCCAGCAGCTTGGTCGGACAGGCTCTCTCTGGAAACACCATATATTTT. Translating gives CASSLVGQALSGNTIYF.

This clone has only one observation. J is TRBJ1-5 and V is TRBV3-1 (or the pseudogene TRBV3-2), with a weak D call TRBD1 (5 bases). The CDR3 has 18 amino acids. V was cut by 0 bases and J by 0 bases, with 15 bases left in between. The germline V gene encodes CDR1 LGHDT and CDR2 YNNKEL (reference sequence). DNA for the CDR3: TGTGCCAGCAGCCAAGATGTGGGCGGGGGTTTTAGCAATCAGCCCCAGCATTTT. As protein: CASSQDVGGGFSNQPQHF.

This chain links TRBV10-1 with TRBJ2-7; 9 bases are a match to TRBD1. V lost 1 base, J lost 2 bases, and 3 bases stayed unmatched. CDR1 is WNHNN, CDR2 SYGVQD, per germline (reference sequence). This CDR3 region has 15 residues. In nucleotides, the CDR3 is TGCGCCAGCAGTGAGTGGACAGGGGAACCCTACGAGCAGTACTTC. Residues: CASSEWTGEPYEQYF.

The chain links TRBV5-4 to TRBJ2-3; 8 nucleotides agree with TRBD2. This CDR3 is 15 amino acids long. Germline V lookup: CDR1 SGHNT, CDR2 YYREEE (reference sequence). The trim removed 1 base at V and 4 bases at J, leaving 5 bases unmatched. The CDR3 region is CASSLPGGAPDTQYF. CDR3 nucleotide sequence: TGTGCCAGCAGCTTGCCCGGGGGGGCCCCAGATACGCAGTATTTT. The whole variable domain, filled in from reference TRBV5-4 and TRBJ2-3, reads ETGVTQSPTHLIKTRGQQVTLRCSSQSGHNTVSWYQQALGQGPQFIFQYYREEENGRGNFPPRFSGLQFPNYSSELNVNALELDDSALYLCASSLPGGAPDTQYFGPGTRLTVL.

This CDR3 reads CASSPRDRGRDTQYF. In DNA, the CDR3 is TGTGCCAGCAGCCCACGGGACAGGGGGCGAGATACGCAGTATTTT. The rearrangement uses TRBV6-2 or TRBV6-3 and TRBJ2-3, with 12 bases that match TRBD1. The CDR3 is made up of 15 amino acids. Germline values: CDR1 MNHEY, CDR2 SVGEGT. V dropped 6 bases and J dropped 5; count of bases not matched to a gene: 6.

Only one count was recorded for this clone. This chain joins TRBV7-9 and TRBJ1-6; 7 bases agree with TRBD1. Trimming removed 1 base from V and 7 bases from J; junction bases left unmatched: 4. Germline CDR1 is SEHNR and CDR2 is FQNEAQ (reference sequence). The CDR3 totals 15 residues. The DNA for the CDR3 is TGTGCCAGCAGCTTAGAAGGGGGCAGAAATTCACCCCTCCACTTT. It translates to CASSLEGGRNSPLHF.

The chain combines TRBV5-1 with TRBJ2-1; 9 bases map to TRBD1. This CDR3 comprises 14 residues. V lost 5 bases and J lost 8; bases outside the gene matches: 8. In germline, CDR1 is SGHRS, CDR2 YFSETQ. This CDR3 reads CASSSGTGLYEQFF. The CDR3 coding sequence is TGCGCCAGCAGTTCCGGGACAGGGCTATATGAGCAGTTCTTC.

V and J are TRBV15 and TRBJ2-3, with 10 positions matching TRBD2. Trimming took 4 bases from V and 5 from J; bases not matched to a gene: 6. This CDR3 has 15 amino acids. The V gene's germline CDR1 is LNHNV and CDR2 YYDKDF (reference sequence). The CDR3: CATSTGTSEVDTQYF. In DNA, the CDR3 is TGTGCCACCAGCACCGGGACTAGCGAAGTAGATACGCAGTATTTT. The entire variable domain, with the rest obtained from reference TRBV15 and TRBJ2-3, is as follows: DAMVIQNPRYQVTQFGKPVTLSCSQTLNHNVMYWYQQKSSQAPKLLFHYYDKDFNNEADTPDNFQSRRPNTSFCFLDIRSPGLGDTAMYLCATSTGTSEVDTQYFGPGTRLTVL.

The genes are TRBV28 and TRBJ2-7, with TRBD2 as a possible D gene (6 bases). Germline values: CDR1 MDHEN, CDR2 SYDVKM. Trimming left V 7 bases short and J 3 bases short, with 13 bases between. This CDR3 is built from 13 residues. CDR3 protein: CASTPVGGYEQYF. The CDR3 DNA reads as TGTGCCAGCACCCCGGTGGGGGGCTACGAGCAGTACTTC.

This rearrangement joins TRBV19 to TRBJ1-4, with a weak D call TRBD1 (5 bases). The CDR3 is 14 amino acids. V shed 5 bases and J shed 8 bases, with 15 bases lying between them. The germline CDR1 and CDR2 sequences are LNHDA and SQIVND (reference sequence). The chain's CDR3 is CASSSPGVNEKLFF. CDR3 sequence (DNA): TGTGCCAGTAGTTCTCCGGGGGTGAACGAAAAACTGTTTTTT.

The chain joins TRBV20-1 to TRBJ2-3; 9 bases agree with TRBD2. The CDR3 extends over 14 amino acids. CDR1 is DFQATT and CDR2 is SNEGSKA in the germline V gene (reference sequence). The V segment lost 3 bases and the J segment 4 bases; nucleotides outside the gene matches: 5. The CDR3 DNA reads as TGCAGTGCTAGTGTGCGGGGGGGTCCAGATACGCAGTATTTT. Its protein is CSASVRGGPDTQYF.

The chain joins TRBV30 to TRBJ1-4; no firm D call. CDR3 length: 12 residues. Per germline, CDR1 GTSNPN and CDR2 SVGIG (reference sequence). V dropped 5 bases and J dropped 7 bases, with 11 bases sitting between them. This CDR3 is CAWALGSEKLFF. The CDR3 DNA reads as TGTGCCTGGGCCCTCGGGAGTGAAAAACTGTTTTTT.